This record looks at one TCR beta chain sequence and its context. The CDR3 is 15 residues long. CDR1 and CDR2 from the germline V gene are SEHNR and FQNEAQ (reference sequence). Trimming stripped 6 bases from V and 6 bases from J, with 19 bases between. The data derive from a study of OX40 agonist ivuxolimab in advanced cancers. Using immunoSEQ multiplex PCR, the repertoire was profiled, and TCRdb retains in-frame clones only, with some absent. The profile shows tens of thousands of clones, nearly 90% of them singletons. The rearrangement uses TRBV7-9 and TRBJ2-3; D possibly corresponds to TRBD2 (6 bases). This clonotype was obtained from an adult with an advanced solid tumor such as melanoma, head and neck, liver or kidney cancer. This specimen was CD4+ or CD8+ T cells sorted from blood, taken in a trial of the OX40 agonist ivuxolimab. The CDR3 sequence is CASSLRDSPFDTQYF. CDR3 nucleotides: TGTGCCAGCAGTCTGAGGGACTCTCCCTTCGATACGCAGTATTTT.